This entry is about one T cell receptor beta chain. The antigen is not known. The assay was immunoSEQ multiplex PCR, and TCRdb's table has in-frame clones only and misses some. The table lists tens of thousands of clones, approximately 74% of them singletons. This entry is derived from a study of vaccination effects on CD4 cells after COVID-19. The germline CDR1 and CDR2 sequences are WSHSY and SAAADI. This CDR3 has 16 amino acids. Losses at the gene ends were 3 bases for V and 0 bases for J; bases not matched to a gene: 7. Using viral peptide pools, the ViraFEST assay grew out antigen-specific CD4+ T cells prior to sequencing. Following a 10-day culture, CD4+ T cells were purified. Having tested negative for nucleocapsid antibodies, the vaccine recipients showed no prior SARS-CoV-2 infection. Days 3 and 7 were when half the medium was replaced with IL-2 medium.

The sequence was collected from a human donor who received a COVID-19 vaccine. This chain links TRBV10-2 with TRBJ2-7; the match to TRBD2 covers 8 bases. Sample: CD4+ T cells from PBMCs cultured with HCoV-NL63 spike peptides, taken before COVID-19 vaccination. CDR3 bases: TGCGCCAGCAGTGATCCTGGCGGGAGGACCTCCTACGAGCAGTACTTC. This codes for CASSDPGGRTSYEQYF.